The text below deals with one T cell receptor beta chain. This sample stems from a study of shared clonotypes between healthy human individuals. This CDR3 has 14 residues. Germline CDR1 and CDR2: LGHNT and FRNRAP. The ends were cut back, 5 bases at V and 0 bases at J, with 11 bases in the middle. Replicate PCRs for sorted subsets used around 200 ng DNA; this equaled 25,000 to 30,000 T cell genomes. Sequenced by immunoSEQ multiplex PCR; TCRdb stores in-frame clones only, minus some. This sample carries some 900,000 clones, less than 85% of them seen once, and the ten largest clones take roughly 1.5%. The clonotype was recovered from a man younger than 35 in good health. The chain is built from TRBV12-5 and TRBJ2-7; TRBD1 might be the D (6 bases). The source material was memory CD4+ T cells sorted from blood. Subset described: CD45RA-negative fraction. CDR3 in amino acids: CASGPGVGSYEQYF. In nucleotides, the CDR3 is TGTGCTAGTGGTCCAGGGGTAGGCTCCTACGAGCAGTACTTC. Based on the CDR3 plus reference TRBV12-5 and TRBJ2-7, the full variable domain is DARVTQTPRHKVTEMGQEVTMRCQPILGHNTVFWYRQTMMQGLELLAYFRNRAPLDDSGMPKDRFSAEMPDATLATLKIQPSEPRDSAVYFCASGPGVGSYEQYFGPGTRLTVT.